This T cell receptor beta chain was found in a study of pediatric ulcerative colitis. Blood was drawn at the time of colonoscopy. Details on this clone: Its antigen is undetermined.

With 2 bases removed from V and 2 bases from J, the gap between germline ends came to 15 bases. The V gene's germline CDR1 is PRHDT and CDR2 FYEKMQ (reference sequence). CDR3 length equals 16 residues. The survey-level immunoSEQ assay was used. Assay: immunoSEQ multiplex PCR; the TCRdb copy retains only in-frame clones and omits some. The table has 64,000 or so clones, 70% to 80% seen once. Findings and caveats of the study: A couple of rectal CDR3 clonotypes occurred in all ulcerative colitis patients. Compared with controls, ulcerative colitis showed greater blood-rectum clone sharing.

The TCR sequence derives from a boy aged 5-17 years with moderate ulcerative colitis. Material: blood. V gene TRBV13 combines with J gene TRBJ2-5; perhaps TRBD2 as D (5 bases). The CDR3, as DNA: TGTGCCAGCAGCTTATCCCGAAGCGGCCCACAAGAGACCCAGTACTTC. Translating gives CASSLSRSGPQETQYF.